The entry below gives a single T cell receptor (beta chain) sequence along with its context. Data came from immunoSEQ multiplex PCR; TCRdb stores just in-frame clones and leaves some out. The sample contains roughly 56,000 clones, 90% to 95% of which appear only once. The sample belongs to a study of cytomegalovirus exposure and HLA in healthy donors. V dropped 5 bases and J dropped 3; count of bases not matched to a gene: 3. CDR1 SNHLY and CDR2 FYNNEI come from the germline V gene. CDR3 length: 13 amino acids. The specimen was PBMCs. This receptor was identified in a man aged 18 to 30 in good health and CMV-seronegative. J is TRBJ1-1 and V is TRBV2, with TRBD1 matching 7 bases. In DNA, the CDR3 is TGTGCCAGCAGTCGGGACAGCTACACTGAAGCTTTCTTT. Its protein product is CASSRDSYTEAFF.